Following are 16 T cell receptor beta chains from one sample sequenced in a study of cytomegalovirus exposure and HLA in healthy donors. The PCR was carried out with 60 Vbeta primers and 13 Jbeta primers. Assay: immunoSEQ multiplex PCR; the TCRdb copy retains only in-frame clones and omits some. In total, the table holds 100,000 to 150,000 clones. The specimen sequenced was PBMCs. Receptor source: a man between 18 and 35 years old in good health and CMV-seronegative.

The rearrangement joins TRBV18 to TRBJ2-7; D may be TRBD2 (6 bases). The CDR3 is made up of 16 amino acids. Trimming took off 5 bases at V and 1 base at J, with 18 bases between the two ends. The germline CDR1 and CDR2 sequences are KGHSH and LQKENI. As DNA, the CDR3 is TGTGCCAGCTCATCAGGAACTAAGCGGGTATCCTACGAGCAGTACTTC. This translates into CASSSGTKRVSYEQYF.

As DNA, the CDR3 is TGTGCCAGCAGTGCATTTCCGGGAGGGGGCTACGACCTAGGCTACGAGCAGTACTTC. It translates to CASSAFPGGGYDLGYEQYF. The V and J genes are TRBV6-1 and TRBJ2-7, with D tentatively TRBD2 (8 bases). V lost 4 bases and J 3 bases, leaving 28 bases between the germline ends. The CDR3 loop spans 19 amino acids. Germline values: CDR1 MNHNS, CDR2 SASEGT.

The chain employs TRBV5-6 and TRBJ1-3; tentative D call: TRBD1 (5 bases). The CDR3 is 15 residues long. Trimming shortened V by 3 bases and J by 0 bases, and 10 bases separated the two germline ends. Looked up from germline, CDR1 is SGHDT and CDR2 is YYEEEE. CDR3 in amino acids: CASSWRQTSGNTIYF. The CDR3 DNA reads TGTGCCAGCAGCTGGCGACAGACCTCTGGAAACACCATATATTTT.

J is TRBJ1-5 and V is TRBV5-4; D remains unclear. The length of the CDR3 is 15 residues. Germline V gene data show CDR1 as SGHNT and CDR2 as YYREEE (reference sequence). V gave up 8 bases and J gave up 0 bases, with 15 bases separating them. The CDR3 loop reads CARLNEGHSNQPQHF. DNA for the CDR3: TGTGCCAGACTAAACGAGGGCCATAGCAATCAGCCCCAGCATTTT.

J is TRBJ1-2 and V is TRBV19; D not resolved. Germline lookup yields CDR1 LNHDA and CDR2 SQIVND (reference sequence). V lost 6 bases to trimming and J lost 2 bases, with 10 bases between them. The CDR3 totals 13 residues. This chain's CDR3 is CASSSLENYGYTF. The CDR3 nucleotides read TGTGCCAGTAGCTCCCTTGAGAACTATGGCTACACCTTC.

The CDR3 spells CASSMDRTGEQYF. The CDR3 DNA follows: TGCGCCAGCAGCATGGACAGAACGGGGGAGCAGTACTTC. The chain employs TRBV5-1 and TRBJ2-7, with D perhaps TRBD1 (6 bases). V shed 4 bases and J shed 7 bases, with 15 bases lying between them. This CDR3 spans 13 amino acids. The germline V gene encodes CDR1 SGHRS and CDR2 YFSETQ.

The V gene is TRBV14, the J gene TRBJ2-7, with D tentatively TRBD2 (5 bases). With 3 bases removed from V and 2 bases from J, the gap between germline ends came to 20 bases. Germline loops: CDR1 SGHDN, CDR2 FVKESK. CDR3 size: 17 residues. In DNA, the CDR3 is TGTGCCAGCAGCCAGAACTCGATCGGACTTTCGGCCTACGAGCAGTACTTC. Protein product: CASSQNSIGLSAYEQYF. The full variable domain, with the rest looked up from reference TRBV14 and TRBJ2-7, is EAGVTQFPSHSVIEKGQTVTLRCDPISGHDNLYWYRRVMGKEIKFLLHFVKESKQDESGMPNNRFLAERTGGTYSTLKVQPAELEDSGVYFCASSQNSIGLSAYEQYFGPGTRLTVT.

CDR3 residues: CASRSAGEGHGYTF. CDR3 coding DNA: TGTGCCAGCAGATCCGCGGGGGAGGGCCATGGCTACACCTTC. This rearrangement joins TRBV7-9 to TRBJ1-2; TRBD1 is a possible D gene (5 bases). The V end was cut by 6 bases, the J end by 6 bases, with 17 bases between. The CDR3 runs to 14 residues. Germline values: CDR1 SEHNR, CDR2 FQNEAQ (reference sequence).

V gene TRBV4-1 combines with J gene TRBJ2-1, with 12 bases matching TRBD2. The CDR3 length is 17 residues. Germline assignment: CDR1 MGHRA and CDR2 YSYEKL. V lost 4 bases, J lost 7 bases, and 11 bases stayed unmatched. This chain's CDR3 is CASSLLSTSGGGNEQFF. The CDR3 nucleotides read TGCGCCAGCAGCCTACTATCGACTAGCGGGGGTGGGAATGAGCAGTTCTTC.

J is TRBJ2-7 and V is TRBV6-5; D might be TRBD2 (6 bases). The CDR3 has 15 amino acids. Germline V gene sequence: CDR1 MNHEY, CDR2 SVGAGI. V gave up 2 bases and J gave up 7 bases, with 18 bases separating them. CDR3 residues: CASSYRSSDPSEQYF. CDR3 nucleotides: TGTGCCAGCAGTTACAGGTCTAGCGATCCCTCAGAGCAGTACTTC.

The rearrangement links TRBV7-8 to TRBJ2-7; 8 nucleotides line up with TRBD1. This CDR3 has 16 amino acids. The germline CDR1 and CDR2 sequences are SGHVS and FQNEAQ. J was trimmed by 9 bases and V by 4 bases; bases with no gene match: 17. Here the CDR3 reads CASSSRTGPIRHGQYF. DNA of the CDR3: TGTGCCAGCAGCTCGCGGACAGGGCCTATTCGTCATGGGCAGTACTTC.

The chain is built from TRBV27 and TRBJ2-3, with D perhaps matching TRBD1 (5 bases). Germline V CDR1 and CDR2: MNHEY, SMNVEV (reference sequence). The CDR3 is 11 amino acids. Trimming shortened V by 5 bases and J by 6 bases, and 6 bases separated the two germline ends. The CDR3 region has the DNA TGTGCCAGCAGTCCAGGGGATACGCAGTATTTT. Amino acid sequence: CASSPGDTQYF.

The rearrangement links TRBV19 to TRBJ2-4; D remains ambiguous. Germline lookup yields CDR1 LNHDA and CDR2 SQIVND (reference sequence). Trimming removed 6 bases at V and 9 bases at J, with 15 bases between. CDR3 length: 13 residues. The CDR3 loop reads CASSFGLVGIQYF. For the CDR3, the DNA is TGTGCCAGTAGCTTCGGCCTAGTTGGCATTCAGTACTTC.

The rearrangement uses TRBV19 and TRBJ1-1; D may be TRBD1 (5 bases). The CDR3 is 16 amino acids. CDR1 LNHDA and CDR2 SQIVND come from the germline V gene (reference sequence). V was trimmed by 5 bases and J by 1 base, leaving 17 bases between them. As DNA, the CDR3 is TGTGCCAGTAGTGCCCCTTTTCTAAGGGGGAACACTGAAGCTTTCTTT. Translation gives CASSAPFLRGNTEAFF.

V and J are TRBV5-1 and TRBJ2-2; 7 positions match TRBD1. CDR3 length: 18 amino acids. The V gene end was trimmed by 4 bases and the J gene end by 1 base; junction bases not matched to a gene: 13. Looked up from germline, CDR1 is SGHRS and CDR2 is YFSETQ. This CDR3 is CASSRIGVGQVNTGELFF. CDR3 DNA sequence: TGCGCCAGCAGCAGAATAGGGGTAGGACAGGTGAACACCGGGGAGCTGTTTTTT. Supplemented by reference TRBV5-1 and TRBJ2-2, the full variable domain reads KAGVTQTPRYLIKTRGQQVTLSCSPISGHRSVSWYQQTPGQGLQFLFEYFSETQRNKGNFPGRFSGRQFSNSRSEMNVSTLELGDSALYLCASSRIGVGQVNTGELFFGEGSRLTVL.

V usage is TRBV18 and J usage is TRBJ2-5, with TRBD1 identical over 7 bases. TRBJ2-7 matches the DNA end more closely, so the J call is doubtful. The CDR3 is 15 amino acids. Germline assignment: CDR1 KGHSH and CDR2 LQKENI. The CDR3 DNA reads as TGTGCCAGCTCACCACTAGGGGGCAGGGGCTACGAGCAGTACTTC. This gives the protein CASSPLGGRGYEQYF.